This TCR beta chain originates from a study of blood T cell repertoires in COVID-19. The CDR3 has 16 amino acids. J was trimmed by 2 bases and V by 1 base; bases with no gene match: 7. The V gene's germline CDR1 is ENHRY and CDR2 SYGVKD. Repertoires were generated with immunoSEQ multiplex PCR, while TCRdb's copy carries only in-frame clones and drops some. The sample yields just over 80,000 clones, 81% seen once. The chain recombines TRBV10-3 with TRBJ1-1; 7 nucleotides match TRBD1. The receptor was derived from a man of 80 years or more with acute or convalescent COVID-19. Sequenced: peripheral blood. The CDR3 region has the DNA TGTGCCATCAGTGAGTATTCCGGGACAGCAAACACTGAAGCTTTCTTT. Protein: CAISEYSGTANTEAFF.